This TCR beta chain was sequenced in a study of T cell repertoires in cytomegalovirus infection (dated by TCRdb to about 2019). General notes on the study: The peptide stimulations were aimed at well-studied HLA-B-restricted epitopes as well as recently identified HLA-C-restricted CMV epitopes, whose presentation resists viral immunomodulation. Donor HLA type was relevant to the analysis, because carriage of CMV infection together with the matching HLA type was indicated by public TCR beta signatures. General findings and caveats noted by the study authors: The ex vivo response was dominated by HLA-C-restricted CMV-specific TCR beta clonotypes, which also provided the single most frequent clonotype in two of eight donors. In both this cohort and an independent roughly 400-donor cohort, the cumulative frequency of public TCR beta family members distinguished carriers of CMV infection plus the relevant HLA type.

CDR1 is given as SGHNT and CDR2 as YYREEE, both from the germline V gene (reference sequence). The CDR3 starts with the cysteine, ends with the phenylalanine, and has 17 residues. The kept DNA is CDR3 alone, 51 bases in frame from the first base. V is cut by 0 bases and J by 3 bases, and the space between the germline ends is 15 bases. The treatment or condition label on this specimen signifies: in vitro stimulation with specific CMV peptide epitopes to enrich CMV-specific T cells. The sequencer listed for this sample is Illumina HiSeq 1500. The public sequencing data were trimmed at Q25 with fastp and processed into clonotypes with MiXCR by TCRdb, which kept only in-frame beta chains. Every entry covers one CDR3 protein and lists the most common genes and DNA from its rows. Counted in this sample were about 830,000 distinct CDR3 sequences; approximately 32% of them appeared once. Around 12% of the sample belongs to the ten largest clones.

This clonotype was observed a few times. It has no known antigen specificity. The sample holds no much larger clone one base away, and base qualities are not on file. This TCR derives from a human donor in good health (CMV status not recorded). Some clones in this sample may be carry-over from other donors' samples. Sample: cultured CD8+ T cells from PBMCs, taken from culture after CMV antigen stimulation. The chain is made from TRBV5-4 and TRBJ1-4; a tentative D match to TRBD1 spans 5 bases. The CDR3 amino acid sequence is: CASSLAPIGGANEKLFF. The DNA is as follows: TGTGCCAGCAGCTTGGCCCCGATTGGGGGGGCTAATGAAAAACTGTTTTTT. The reference TRBV5-4 and TRBJ1-4 proteins fill in what lies around the CDR3, so the full variable domain reads ETGVTQSPTHLIKTRGQQVTLRCSSQSGHNTVSWYQQALGQGPQFIFQYYREEENGRGNFPPRFSGLQFPNYSSELNVNALELDDSALYLCASSLAPIGGANEKLFFGSGTQLSVL.